These 5 T cell receptor beta chains were sequenced from one sample in a study of identical twins. One entry per CDR3 protein, called by TCRdb with MiXCR from the 5' RACE reads. The sample includes 1.5 million or so distinct CDR3 sequences, less than 40% seen only once; the top ten take over 0.25%. The sequenced sample was cord blood. Source of these receptors: a newborn girl in good health.

In this sample, this clonotype turned up many times. The V call is TRBV28, the J call TRBJ1-2; 8 nucleotides align to TRBD1. Germline V lookup: CDR1 MDHEN, CDR2 SYDVKM. Unmatched junction bases numbered 8, after V lost 3 bases and J lost 2 bases. The CDR3 spans 16 residues. The CDR3 here is CASSFRQGLPNYGYTF. The DNA for the CDR3 is TGTGCCAGCAGTTTCAGACAGGGGTTACCCAACTATGGCTACACCTTC.

This clonotype has a count of ten or more. An end of the junction does not agree with germline; a read error may underlie this. The chain is built from TRBV3-1 and TRBJ2-7; 13 nucleotides align to TRBD2. Germline CDR1 and CDR2: LGHDT and YNNKEL (reference sequence). This CDR3 has 16 amino acids. CDR3 sequence reads: CASSQGLAGASYEQYF. The CDR3 coding sequence is TGCGCCAGCAGCCAAGGACTAGCGGGAGCGTCCTACGAGCAGTACTTC.

The chain joins TRBV5-1 to TRBJ2-3; 16 bases align to TRBD2. Germline V gene sequence: CDR1 SGHRS, CDR2 YFSETQ. V lost 0 bases, J lost 4 bases, and 5 bases stayed unmatched. CDR3 length equals 18 residues. This chain's CDR3 is CASSLEGLAGGESDTQYF. In DNA, the CDR3 is TGCGCCAGCAGCTTGGAGGGACTAGCGGGGGGGGAATCAGATACGCAGTATTTT. Variable domain in full (rest from reference TRBV5-1 and TRBJ2-3): KAGVTQTPRYLIKTRGQQVTLSCSPISGHRSVSWYQQTPGQGLQFLFEYFSETQRNKGNFPGRFSGRQFSNSRSEMNVSTLELGDSALYLCASSLEGLAGGESDTQYFGPGTRLTVL.

This clonotype showed up just a few times. J is TRBJ1-5 and V is TRBV7-9; D unresolved. Germline values: CDR1 SEHNR, CDR2 FQNEAQ (reference sequence). The V end lost 5 bases, the J end lost 2 bases, and 16 bases lay between the germline ends. The length of the CDR3 is 16 residues. The DNA for the CDR3 is TGTGCCAGCAGCCTCACCCTGGGAGACGGCAATCAGCCCCAGCATTTT. It translates to CASSLTLGDGNQPQHF.

This clonotype has a handful of counts. This rearrangement joins TRBV28 to TRBJ2-7; possibly TRBD2 for D (6 bases). The CDR3 runs 15 residues. The V gene's germline CDR1 is MDHEN and CDR2 SYDVKM. Trimming shortened V by 6 bases and J by 2 bases, and 17 bases separated the two germline ends. Here the CDR3 reads CASSLAGVAAYEQYF. The CDR3 DNA follows: TGTGCCAGCAGCCTTGCTGGGGTAGCGGCCTACGAGCAGTACTTC. Together with reference TRBV28 and TRBJ2-7, the CDR3 gives the full variable domain: DVKVTQSSRYLVKRTGEKVFLECVQDMDHENMFWYRQDPGLGLRLIYFSYDVKMKEKGDIPEGYSVSREKKERFSLILESASTNQTSMYLCASSLAGVAAYEQYFGPGTRLTVT.